These T cell receptor beta chains were read from a single sample in a study of T cells in Graves' hyperthyroidism and ophthalmopathy. MiXCR, run by TCRdb on the multiplex PCR reads, gives a single entry per CDR3 protein. The sample contains a few hundred thousand distinct CDR3 sequences, approximately 48% of which appear only once. Source material: peripheral blood or thyroid tissue (not recorded which). The receptors come from an adult woman with Graves' disease, either hyperthyroidism or ophthalmopathy (not recorded which). Each CDR3 is given with its conserved first and last residue. The D gene is left open where the match is weak. Rows may omit the clone size; those that give it use once, few, many or a size class.

v_call: TRBV2
j_call: TRBJ1-2
clone_size: few
d_call: -
cdr3_aa: CASLSLKAGYTF
cdr3_nt: TGTGCCAGCTTAAGTTTGAAGGCTGGCTACACCTTC

v_call: TRBV12-3/TRBV12-4
j_call: TRBJ2-2
clone_size: many
d_call: TRBD2
cdr3_aa: CASKGLAGGKTGELFF
cdr3_nt: TGTGCCAGCAAAGGACTAGCGGGAGGGAAGACCGGGGAGCTGTTTTTT

v_call: TRBV13
j_call: TRBJ1-1
clone_size: once
d_call: -
cdr3_aa: CASSLRGRGSPEAFF
cdr3_nt: TGTGCCAGCAGCTTACGGGGCAGGGGCAGCCCTGAAGCTTTCTTT

v_call: TRBV11-1
j_call: TRBJ1-6
clone_size: few
d_call: -
cdr3_aa: CASSLATGEISPLHF
cdr3_nt: TGTGCCAGCAGCTTAGCTACCGGGGAGATTTCACCCCTCCACTTT

v_call: TRBV6-1
j_call: TRBJ1-5
clone_size: few
d_call: -
cdr3_aa: CASRDRNSNQPQHF
cdr3_nt: TGTGCCAGCAGGGACAGAAATAGCAATCAGCCCCAGCATTTT

v_call: TRBV29-1
j_call: TRBJ2-1
clone_size: -
d_call: -
cdr3_aa: CSADRGLDEQFF
cdr3_nt: TGCAGCGCCGACCGGGGGCTGGATGAGCAGTTCTTC

v_call: TRBV19
j_call: TRBJ1-1
clone_size: -
d_call: -
cdr3_aa: CASTTGMGVIPNTEAFF
cdr3_nt: TGTGCCAGTACTACGGGTATGGGGGTAATACCGAACACTGAAGCTTTCTTT

v_call: TRBV7-9
j_call: TRBJ2-7
clone_size: -
d_call: TRBD2
cdr3_aa: CASSLLGTSVYEQYF
cdr3_nt: TGTGCCAGCAGCTTACTCGGGACTAGCGTATACGAGCAGTACTTC

v_call: TRBV5-1
j_call: TRBJ1-1
clone_size: -
d_call: -
cdr3_aa: CASSGGRTGGTEAFF
cdr3_nt: TGCGCCAGCAGCGGGGGCCGGACGGGAGGAACTGAAGCTTTCTTT

v_call: TRBV15
j_call: TRBJ2-1
clone_size: -
d_call: TRBD2
cdr3_aa: CATSRDRLAAQSSYNEQFF
cdr3_nt: TGTGCCACCAGCAGAGATCGACTAGCGGCTCAGAGCTCCTACAATGAGCAGTTCTTC

v_call: TRBV6-1
j_call: TRBJ1-5
clone_size: once
d_call: -
cdr3_aa: CASTSTGRNQPQHF
cdr3_nt: TGTGCCAGCACGTCCACGGGGCGGAATCAGCCCCAGCATTTT

v_call: TRBV7-3
j_call: TRBJ2-7
clone_size: few
d_call: -
cdr3_aa: CASTQSYEQYF
cdr3_nt: TGTGCCAGCACGCAAAGCTACGAGCAGTACTTC

v_call: TRBV29-1
j_call: TRBJ2-7
clone_size: few
d_call: TRBD1
cdr3_aa: CSGGQGAYEQYF
cdr3_nt: TGCAGCGGGGGACAGGGGGCCTACGAGCAGTACTTC

v_call: TRBV7-3
j_call: TRBJ2-2
clone_size: -
d_call: -
cdr3_aa: CASRSWRTGELFF
cdr3_nt: TGTGCCAGCAGGTCCTGGCGGACCGGGGAGCTGTTTTTT

v_call: TRBV6-6
j_call: TRBJ1-5
clone_size: -
d_call: -
cdr3_aa: CASRGDQPQHF
cdr3_nt: TGTGCCAGCAGGGGGGATCAGCCCCAGCATTTT

v_call: TRBV6-5
j_call: TRBJ1-2
clone_size: many
d_call: -
cdr3_aa: CASSYRPNYGYTF
cdr3_nt: TGTGCCAGCAGTTATCGCCCAAACTATGGCTACACCTTC

v_call: TRBV2
j_call: TRBJ2-7
clone_size: many
d_call: -
cdr3_aa: CASSATAYEQYF
cdr3_nt: TGTGCCAGCAGTGCCACAGCCTACGAGCAGTACTTC

v_call: TRBV20-1
j_call: TRBJ1-5
clone_size: many
d_call: TRBD1
cdr3_aa: CSATRQGKDQPQHF
cdr3_nt: TGCAGTGCTACCCGACAGGGTAAGGATCAGCCCCAGCATTTT

v_call: TRBV7-6
j_call: TRBJ2-2
clone_size: -
d_call: -
cdr3_aa: CASSFSRLTLATGELFF
cdr3_nt: TGTGCCAGCAGCTTCTCCAGGCTAACCCTGGCCACCGGGGAGCTGTTTTTT

v_call: TRBV2
j_call: TRBJ2-5
clone_size: -
d_call: -
cdr3_aa: CASMMAWGETQYF
cdr3_nt: TGTGCCAGCATGATGGCCTGGGGAGAGACCCAGTACTTC

v_call: TRBV11-2
j_call: TRBJ1-3
clone_size: -
d_call: -
cdr3_aa: CASSLDRTDSGSTIYF
cdr3_nt: TGTGCCAGCAGCTTAGATCGGACGGACTCTGGAAGCACCATATATTTT

v_call: TRBV15
j_call: TRBJ2-5
clone_size: -
d_call: TRBD2
cdr3_aa: CATSSAGGLEETQYF
cdr3_nt: TGTGCCACCAGCAGCGCGGGAGGCTTAGAAGAGACCCAGTACTTC

v_call: TRBV7-3
j_call: TRBJ2-2
clone_size: -
d_call: TRBD2
cdr3_aa: CASASGSFATGELFF
cdr3_nt: TGTGCCAGCGCTAGCGGGAGCTTTGCCACCGGGGAGCTGTTTTTT

v_call: TRBV20-1
j_call: TRBJ1-5
clone_size: many
d_call: -
cdr3_aa: CSARGAVYSNQPQHF
cdr3_nt: TGCAGTGCTAGAGGGGCCGTCTATAGCAATCAGCCCCAGCATTTT

v_call: TRBV5-1
j_call: TRBJ1-4
clone_size: few
d_call: TRBD1
cdr3_aa: CASSLEVGQGGEKLFF
cdr3_nt: TGCGCCAGCAGCTTGGAGGTGGGACAGGGTGGTGAAAAACTGTTTTTT

v_call: TRBV12-3/TRBV12-4
j_call: TRBJ2-7
clone_size: -
d_call: -
cdr3_aa: CASSTISYEQYF
cdr3_nt: TGTGCCAGCAGCACGATCTCCTACGAGCAGTACTTC

v_call: TRBV7-3
j_call: TRBJ2-1
clone_size: -
d_call: -
cdr3_aa: CASSTRGSEQFF
cdr3_nt: TGTGCCAGCAGCACTCGGGGTAGTGAGCAGTTCTTC

v_call: TRBV7-9
j_call: TRBJ1-1
clone_size: many
d_call: -
cdr3_aa: CASSATLWGNTEAFF
cdr3_nt: TGTGCCAGCAGCGCGACATTATGGGGGAACACTGAAGCTTTCTTT

v_call: TRBV7-2
j_call: TRBJ2-7
clone_size: -
d_call: TRBD1
cdr3_aa: CASSRRVDRAEQYF
cdr3_nt: TGTGCCAGCAGCAGACGGGTTGACAGGGCCGAGCAGTACTTC

v_call: TRBV10-3
j_call: TRBJ1-5
clone_size: -
d_call: -
cdr3_aa: CAISDRGGGDSNQPQHF
cdr3_nt: TGTGCCATCAGTGATCGGGGCGGGGGAGATAGCAATCAGCCCCAGCATTTT

v_call: TRBV20-1
j_call: TRBJ1-1
clone_size: many
d_call: -
cdr3_aa: CSARRGGTEAFF
cdr3_nt: TGCAGTGCTCGCAGGGGTGGCACTGAAGCTTTCTTT

v_call: TRBV2
j_call: TRBJ1-1
clone_size: many
d_call: -
cdr3_aa: CASRGGAVMNTEAFF
cdr3_nt: TGTGCCAGCAGGGGGGGAGCGGTTATGAACACTGAAGCTTTCTTT

v_call: TRBV20-1
j_call: TRBJ2-7
clone_size: -
d_call: TRBD1
cdr3_aa: CSARPQGAPYEQYF
cdr3_nt: TGCAGTGCTAGACCACAGGGGGCTCCCTACGAGCAGTACTTC

v_call: TRBV6-1
j_call: TRBJ2-3
clone_size: few
d_call: TRBD2
cdr3_aa: CASSEVSGSSDTQYF
cdr3_nt: TGTGCCAGCAGTGAGGTTAGCGGGAGTTCAGATACGCAGTATTTT

v_call: TRBV7-9
j_call: TRBJ2-7
clone_size: few
d_call: -
cdr3_aa: CASSGDLPGVREQYF
cdr3_nt: TGTGCCAGCAGCGGGGACTTGCCGGGAGTCCGAGAGCAGTACTTC

v_call: TRBV5-1
j_call: TRBJ2-6
clone_size: -
d_call: -
cdr3_aa: CASSLNTGANVLTF
cdr3_nt: TGCGCCAGCAGCCTAAACACCGGGGCCAACGTCCTGACTTTC

v_call: TRBV7-3
j_call: TRBJ1-5
clone_size: few
d_call: TRBD1
cdr3_aa: CASSFTGVRQPQHF
cdr3_nt: TGTGCCAGCAGTTTTACAGGGGTGCGCCAGCCCCAGCATTTT

v_call: TRBV12-3/TRBV12-4
j_call: TRBJ1-4
clone_size: many
d_call: TRBD1
cdr3_aa: CASSQPTTGGSEKLFF
cdr3_nt: TGTGCCAGCAGCCAACCTACGACAGGGGGAAGTGAAAAACTGTTTTTT

v_call: TRBV27
j_call: TRBJ1-6
clone_size: many
d_call: -
cdr3_aa: CASSSQQRHNSPLHF
cdr3_nt: TGTGCCAGCAGTTCTCAACAGCGGCATAATTCACCCCTCCACTTT

v_call: TRBV6-5
j_call: TRBJ1-2
clone_size: many
d_call: -
cdr3_aa: CASRPQEPNYGYTF
cdr3_nt: TGTGCCAGCAGACCACAGGAACCTAACTATGGCTACACCTTC

v_call: TRBV5-1
j_call: TRBJ2-7
clone_size: few
d_call: -
cdr3_aa: CASSSGTGNYEQYF
cdr3_nt: TGCGCCAGCAGCTCCGGGACTGGGAACTACGAGCAGTACTTC

v_call: TRBV3-1
j_call: TRBJ1-5
clone_size: few
d_call: -
cdr3_aa: CASSPAKSNQPQHF
cdr3_nt: TGTGCCAGCAGCCCAGCTAAAAGCAATCAGCCCCAGCATTTT

v_call: TRBV7-6
j_call: TRBJ1-2
clone_size: -
d_call: TRBD1
cdr3_aa: CANPPTGIGYTF
cdr3_nt: TGTGCCAACCCTCCGACAGGGATCGGCTACACCTTC

v_call: TRBV4-1
j_call: TRBJ1-1
clone_size: -
d_call: -
cdr3_aa: CASSQVPPGRNTEAFF
cdr3_nt: TGCGCCAGCAGCCAAGTCCCACCGGGACGGAACACTGAAGCTTTCTTT

v_call: TRBV12-3/TRBV12-4
j_call: TRBJ2-7
clone_size: -
d_call: TRBD2
cdr3_aa: CAVSRIRDYPLRREEQYF
cdr3_nt: TGTGCCGTCAGTCGGATCAGGGACTACCCTTTAAGGCGGGAAGAGCAGTACTTC

v_call: TRBV20-1
j_call: TRBJ1-2
clone_size: many
d_call: -
cdr3_aa: CSATLNRGQGPFLSF
cdr3_nt: TGCAGTGCTACCTTAAACCGGGGCCAGGGTCCTTTCCTCTCCTTC

v_call: TRBV7-2
j_call: TRBJ2-5
clone_size: -
d_call: -
cdr3_aa: CASSPRLAITGETQYF
cdr3_nt: TGTGCCAGCAGCCCGCGGCTAGCAATCACCGGGGAGACCCAGTACTTC

v_call: TRBV10-3
j_call: TRBJ1-2
clone_size: -
d_call: -
cdr3_aa: CAIGGKGYGYTF
cdr3_nt: TGTGCCATCGGGGGGAAGGGCTATGGCTACACCTTC

v_call: TRBV19
j_call: TRBJ1-5
clone_size: -
d_call: -
cdr3_aa: CASSVIDRPNQPQHF
cdr3_nt: TGTGCCAGTAGTGTGATTGACAGGCCCAATCAGCCCCAGCATTTT

v_call: TRBV10-1
j_call: TRBJ2-7
clone_size: once
d_call: -
cdr3_aa: CASSENAGDYEQYF
cdr3_nt: TGCGCCAGCAGTGAGAACGCCGGAGACTACGAGCAGTACTTC